A single count supports the clone carrying this T cell receptor beta chain. Its specificity is not known. The data are from a study of cytomegalovirus exposure and HLA in healthy donors. Study-wide context: Across around 400 genotyped donors, 81% landed in the Caucasian-associated ancestry cluster.

Study conclusions and caveats: Among the most significant clusters, several appeared linked to common viral pathogens in a later analysis. V segments that were indistinguishable, TRBV6-2 and TRBV6-3 among them, were omitted from analysis. Most TCR beta V segments were productive about 90% or about 30% of the time in an earlier analysis.

Both 60 Vbeta primers and 13 Jbeta primers went into the PCR. Sequencing was performed with immunoSEQ multiplex PCR; in TCRdb, only in-frame clones are kept and a portion is missing. This sample has about 150,000 clones; 70% to 90% occur once, and the top ten carry about 2.7%. Trimming at V came to 10 bases and at J to 9 bases, leaving 14 bases not matched to a gene. Per germline, CDR1 MNHNS and CDR2 SASEGT. The CDR3 has 15 residues. Source material: PBMCs. The chain carries TRBV6-1 and TRBJ2-4; 11 bases are a match to TRBD1. This clonotype originated in a man in his thirties or forties in good health and CMV-seropositive. Written as DNA, the CDR3 is TGTGCCACCTCCGGGACAGGGGGTAGATTGGGCATTCAGTACTTC. It encodes CATSGTGGRLGIQYF.